The 2 T cell receptor beta chains given below trace back to one sample, sequenced in a study of OX40 agonist ivuxolimab in advanced cancers. The data were produced by immunoSEQ multiplex PCR, yet TCRdb's version contains in-frame clones alone and is incomplete. The sample lists approximately 67,000 clones; 70% to 90% were seen once. Sequencing used CD4+ or CD8+ T cells sorted from blood, obtained in a trial of the OX40 agonist ivuxolimab. The receptors shown here come from an adult with an advanced solid tumor such as melanoma, head and neck, liver or kidney cancer.

This clone was detected only once. The chain uses TRBV28 and TRBJ1-1; 9 bases fit TRBD1. The CDR3 length is 14 residues. The J segment lost 4 bases and the V segment lost 5 bases, leaving 5 bases of the junction unmatched. Germline V CDR1 and CDR2: MDHEN, SYDVKM. The CDR3 nucleotides are TGTGCCAGCAGTACAGGGGGCGTGGGCACTGAAGCTTTCTTT. Amino acids: CASSTGGVGTEAFF.

The gene calls are TRBV5-6 and TRBJ2-3; D is unclear. V was shortened by 1 base and J by 2 bases, with 5 bases between the two germline ends. Germline CDR1 is SGHDT and CDR2 is YYEEEE. The CDR3 extends over 13 amino acids. In nucleotides, the CDR3 is TGTGCCAGCAGCTTGTCACACACAGATACGCAGTATTTT. It yields the protein CASSLSHTDTQYF.